The clone carrying this T cell receptor beta chain was counted at least ten times. Its specificity is unknown. The entry originates in a study of regulatory T cells in long-lasting Graves disease. Study-wide points: Persistent disease was characterized by preferential usage of TRBV28, TRBJ1-2 and TRBJ2-5.

Germline CDR1 and CDR2: GTSNPN and SVGIG (reference sequence). This CDR3 has 12 amino acids. The J segment lost 5 bases and the V segment lost 3 bases, leaving 1 base of the junction unmatched. Time point noted: persistent/refractory GD, antithyroid drugs over 5 years with positive TRAb. From RNA extracted from PBMCs, the TCR library was made. To make TCR beta libraries, researchers used iRepertoire HTBI primers and Arm-PCR of CDR3 regions. One entry per CDR3 protein, called by TCRdb with MiXCR from the multiplex PCR reads. The data show more than 300,000 distinct CDR3 sequences, about 20% seen once. The sequence was collected from a female donor with Graves disease. The sample was peripheral blood mononuclear cells (PBMCs), taken when the disease was refractory, from a patient treated with antithyroid drugs. The J gene is TRBJ2-7, the V gene TRBV30; 10 bases align to TRBD2. The CDR3 DNA reads as TGTGCCTGGAGCACTAGCGGGGACGAGCAGTACTTC. Translated: CAWSTSGDEQYF.